The clone carrying this T cell receptor (beta chain) appeared many times. What it binds is unknown. A junction boundary mismatches the germline segment, possibly from a read error. No patient escaped relapse after autologous stem cell transplantation, and brentuximab vedotin exposure varied. Complete response, partial response or progressive disease was each patient's best response. The CDR3 has 17 residues. Germline assignment: CDR1 LNHDA and CDR2 SQIVND (reference sequence). Sequencing used immunoSEQ multiplex PCR; TCRdb keeps in-frame clones, though not all of them. The sample holds approximately 25,000 clones, under 90% seen once. The source of the sample is a study of PD-1 blockade in classical Hodgkin lymphoma. Study-level findings and limits: Complete responders showed a baseline diversity that resembled the diversity of newly diagnosed patients. The study reported lower baseline TCR diversity in newly diagnosed patients than in healthy donors.

The starting material was peripheral blood mononuclear cells (PBMCs), obtained before the second cycle of nivolumab. The sequence was obtained from a human donor with classical Hodgkin lymphoma. The J gene is TRBJ2-5, the V gene TRBV19, with D perhaps TRBD1 or TRBD2 (6 bases each). The CDR3 loop is CASSIAPGAGPQGTQYF. CDR3 sequence (DNA): TGTGCCAGTAGTATAGCCCCGGGGGCAGGACCCCAAGGGACCCAGTACTTC. Based on the CDR3 plus reference TRBV19 and TRBJ2-5, the full variable domain is DGGITQSPKYLFRKEGQNVTLSCEQNLNHDAMYWYRQDPGQGLRLIYYSQIVNDFQKGDIAEGYSVSREKKESFPLTVTSAQKNPTAFYLCASSIAPGAGPQGTQYFGPGTRLLVL.